This TCR beta chain was observed in a study of a mutant IDH1 vaccine in newly diagnosed glioma. This clone has just one count. What it binds is not known. The assay was immunoSEQ multiplex PCR, and TCRdb's table has in-frame clones only and misses some. The repertoire holds roughly 35,000 clones, with 75% as singletons. Germline V CDR1 and CDR2: SGHTA, FQGNSA. V was pared by 1 base and J by 1 base, with 6 bases between. The CDR3 runs 14 residues. The sample's time point: week 47, end of study. The investigators gave 300 ug of mutant IDH1 20-mer peptide in each vaccine dose, together with topical imiquimod. Points from the study as a whole: Immune responses induced by vaccination arose in approximately 93% of the patients.

The clonotype originates from a man between 40 and 49 years old with glioma. The sample here was PBMCs, taken from a glioma patient whose treatment included an IDH1 peptide vaccine. This sequence joins TRBV7-2 and TRBJ2-3; D is unresolved. The CDR3 here is CASSLVTRTDTQYF. The DNA of the CDR3 is TGTGCCAGCAGCTTAGTAACCCGCACAGATACGCAGTATTTT.